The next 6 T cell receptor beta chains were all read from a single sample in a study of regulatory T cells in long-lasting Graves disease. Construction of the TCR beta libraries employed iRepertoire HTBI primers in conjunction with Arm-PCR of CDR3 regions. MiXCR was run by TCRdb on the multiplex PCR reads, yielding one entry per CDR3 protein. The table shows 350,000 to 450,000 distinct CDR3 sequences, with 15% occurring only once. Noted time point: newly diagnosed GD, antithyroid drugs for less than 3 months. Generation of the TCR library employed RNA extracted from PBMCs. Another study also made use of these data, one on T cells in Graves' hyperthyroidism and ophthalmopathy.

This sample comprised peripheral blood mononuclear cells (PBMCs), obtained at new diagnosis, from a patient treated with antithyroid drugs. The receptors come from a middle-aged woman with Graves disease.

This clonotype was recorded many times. The CDR3 reads CASSLAGTSGDEQFF. CDR3 DNA: TGTGCCAGCAGTTTAGCGGGGACTAGCGGGGATGAGCAGTTCTTC. The gene calls are TRBV12-3 or TRBV12-4 and TRBJ2-1; TRBD2 agrees at 13 bases. The CDR3 is 15 amino acids. Trimming at V came to 0 bases and at J to 8 bases, leaving 1 base not matched to a gene.

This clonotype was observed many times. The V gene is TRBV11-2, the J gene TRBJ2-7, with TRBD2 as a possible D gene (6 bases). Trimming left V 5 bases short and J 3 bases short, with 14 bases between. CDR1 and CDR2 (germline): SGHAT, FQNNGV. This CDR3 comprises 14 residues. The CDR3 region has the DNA TGTGCCAGCAGCCAACAGAGGGAGGACTACGAGCAGTACTTC. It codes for CASSQQREDYEQYF.

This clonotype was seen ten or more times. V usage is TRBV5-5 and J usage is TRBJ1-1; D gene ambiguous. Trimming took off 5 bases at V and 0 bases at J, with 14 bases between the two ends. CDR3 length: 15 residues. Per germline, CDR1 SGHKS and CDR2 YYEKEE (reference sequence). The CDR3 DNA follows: TGTGCCAGCAGTCTCCACCAGCCTATGAACACTGAAGCTTTCTTT. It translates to CASSLHQPMNTEAFF.

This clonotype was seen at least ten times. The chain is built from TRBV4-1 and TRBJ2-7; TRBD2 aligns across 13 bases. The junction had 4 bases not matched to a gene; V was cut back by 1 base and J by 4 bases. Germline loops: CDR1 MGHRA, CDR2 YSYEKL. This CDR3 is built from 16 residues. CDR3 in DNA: TGCGCCAGCAGCCAAGGGACTAGCGGGAGTTGGTACGAGCAGTACTTC. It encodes CASSQGTSGSWYEQYF.

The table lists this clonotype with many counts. The CDR3 DNA sequence: TGTGCCAGCAGTCGTTCTCCGGGGGGGACTAGCGGGAGGGCCACGTACAATGAGCAGTTCTTC. Translating it yields CASSRSPGGTSGRATYNEQFF. The chain is built from TRBV6-1 and TRBJ2-1; the match to TRBD2 covers 16 bases. V trimming: 5 bases; J trimming: 4 bases; junction bases outside the gene matches: 17. The CDR3 contains 21 residues. Per germline, CDR1 MNHNS and CDR2 SASEGT.

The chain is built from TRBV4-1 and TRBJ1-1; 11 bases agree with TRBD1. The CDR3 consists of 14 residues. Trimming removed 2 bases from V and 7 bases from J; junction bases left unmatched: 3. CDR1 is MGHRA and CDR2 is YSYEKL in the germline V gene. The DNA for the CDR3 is TGCGCCAGCAGCCAACCGGGACAGGGGGTTGAAGCTTTCTTT. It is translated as CASSQPGQGVEAFF.